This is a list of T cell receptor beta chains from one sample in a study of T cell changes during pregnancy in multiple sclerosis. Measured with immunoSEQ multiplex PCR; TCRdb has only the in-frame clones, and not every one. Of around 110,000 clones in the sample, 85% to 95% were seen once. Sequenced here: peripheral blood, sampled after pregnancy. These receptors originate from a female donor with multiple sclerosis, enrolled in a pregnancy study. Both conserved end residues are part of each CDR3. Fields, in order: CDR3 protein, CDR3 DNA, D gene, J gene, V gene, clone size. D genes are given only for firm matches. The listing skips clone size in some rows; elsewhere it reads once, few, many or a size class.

CASRGPGLQETQYF | TGTGCCAGCAGAGGCCCGGGACTCCAAGAGACCCAGTACTTC | - | TRBJ2-5 | TRBV6-5 | -
CASSKDQRGNSYEQYF | TGTGCCAGCAGCAAAGATCAGCGGGGGAACTCCTACGAGCAGTACTTC | - | TRBJ2-7 | TRBV21-1 | -
CASSEAGQGRGGYTF | TGTGCCAGCAGTGAGGCGGGACAGGGGCGGGGTGGCTACACCTTC | TRBD1 | TRBJ1-2 | TRBV2 | -
CASSNNQGSGLTMNTEAFF | TGTGCCAGCAGCAATAATCAAGGCAGCGGTCTTACAATGAACACTGAAGCTTTCTTT | - | TRBJ1-1 | TRBV21-1 | -
CASRRQGAHEQYF | TGTGCCAGCAGACGTCAGGGGGCCCACGAGCAGTACTTC | TRBD1 | TRBJ2-7 | TRBV6-6 | -
CASSEVAGSGNTIYF | TGTGCCAGCAGTGAAGTAGCAGGGTCTGGAAACACCATATATTTT | - | TRBJ1-3 | TRBV6-1 | -
CASSLETAGGPETQYF | TGTGCCAGCAGCTTAGAGACAGCGGGGGGGCCGGAGACCCAGTACTTC | TRBD2 | TRBJ2-5 | TRBV7-7 | -
CASSNLRGGLFEQYF | TGTGCCAGCAGTAATCTACGGGGGGGCCTTTTCGAGCAGTACTTC | TRBD2 | TRBJ2-7 | TRBV27 | -
CASSLAGSSYNEQFF | TGTGCCAGCAGTTTGGCGGGGAGCTCCTACAATGAGCAGTTCTTC | - | TRBJ2-1 | TRBV28 | -
CASSLNAGGGSPLHF | TGTGCCAGCAGCTTAAATGCAGGGGGCGGTTCACCCCTCCACTTT | TRBD1 | TRBJ1-6 | TRBV7-3 | few
CASSITRTGSWQSNQPQHF | TGTGCCAGTAGTATAACCCGGACAGGGAGTTGGCAAAGCAATCAGCCCCAGCATTTT | TRBD1 | TRBJ1-5 | TRBV19 | -
CASRYSGQETQYF | TGTGCCAGCAGATACAGCGGGCAAGAGACCCAGTACTTC | - | TRBJ2-5 | TRBV6-1 | -
CAISEDRSGEQFF | TGTGCCATCAGTGAGGATCGCAGCGGTGAGCAGTTCTTC | - | TRBJ2-1 | TRBV10-3 | -
CASSAPGQGSYNEQFF | TGTGCCAGCAGCGCTCCGGGACAGGGAAGCTACAATGAGCAGTTCTTC | TRBD1 | TRBJ2-1 | TRBV9 | -
CASSHRTAGPYEQYF | TGCGCCAGCAGTCACAGGACCGCTGGTCCCTACGAGCAGTACTTC | - | TRBJ2-7 | TRBV5-1 | -
CASRNRGRLGGNTIYF | TGTGCCAGCAGGAACAGGGGGCGCTTGGGGGGAAACACCATATATTTT | TRBD1 | TRBJ1-3 | TRBV28 | -
CASRTPGGDTQYF | TGTGCCAGCCGAACCCCGGGAGGCGATACGCAGTATTTT | TRBD2 | TRBJ2-3 | TRBV6-5 | -
CASSEATGAGANVLTF | TGTGCCAGCAGTGAAGCGACAGGGGCTGGGGCCAACGTCCTGACTTTC | TRBD1 | TRBJ2-6 | TRBV6-1 | -
CASSLGGGENTIYF | TGCGCCAGCAGCTTGGGCGGAGGGGAAAACACCATATATTTT | - | TRBJ1-3 | TRBV5-1 | once
CASSEGEGTGGTEAFF | TGTGCCAGCAGTGAAGGCGAAGGGACAGGGGGCACTGAAGCTTTCTTT | TRBD1 | TRBJ1-1 | TRBV6-1 | -
CASSSLAGGLHEQFF | TGTGCCAGCAGCTCTCTAGCGGGGGGGCTGCATGAGCAGTTCTTC | TRBD2 | TRBJ2-1 | TRBV11-2 | -
CASSLDRHYGYTF | TGTGCCAGTAGTCTTGACAGACACTATGGCTACACCTTC | - | TRBJ1-2 | TRBV19 | -
CASSLLAGAYSGANVLTF | TGTGCCAGCAGTTTATTGGCGGGGGCCTACTCTGGGGCCAACGTCCTGACTTTC | - | TRBJ2-6 | TRBV27 | -
CASSFSGVSTDTQYF | TGTGCCAGCAGCTTTAGCGGAGTAAGCACAGATACGCAGTATTTT | - | TRBJ2-3 | TRBV6-6 | -
CASSLVGDRGQPQHF | TGTGCCAGCAGCTTAGTGGGCGATCGGGGTCAGCCCCAGCATTTT | - | TRBJ1-5 | TRBV7-8 | -
CASSPIGTGGSNYGYTF | TGTGCCAGCAGCCCCATTGGGACAGGGGGTTCTAACTATGGCTACACCTTC | TRBD1 | TRBJ1-2 | TRBV28 | -
CAWSLLGGASTDTQYF | TGTGCCTGGAGTCTTCTAGGGGGAGCTAGCACAGATACGCAGTATTTT | - | TRBJ2-3 | TRBV30 | -
CASSFFEVRNTEAFF | TGCGCCAGCAGCTTTTTCGAGGTGAGGAACACTGAAGCTTTCTTT | - | TRBJ1-1 | TRBV5-1 | -
CASSFGRGGEQFF | TGTGCCAGCAGCTTCGGCAGGGGCGGGGAGCAGTTCTTC | - | TRBJ2-1 | TRBV5-6 | -
CASSDNAGSTDTQYF | TGTGCCAGCAGTGATAATGCCGGGAGCACAGATACGCAGTATTTT | - | TRBJ2-3 | TRBV2 | -
CASSQETATNEKLFF | TGCGCCAGCAGCCAAGAAACTGCAACTAATGAAAAACTGTTTTTT | - | TRBJ1-4 | TRBV4-1 | -
CASRGQGAEAFF | TGTGCCAGCAGGGGTCAGGGGGCTGAAGCTTTCTTT | TRBD1 | TRBJ1-1 | TRBV5-4 | -
CASSISLAGAVEQFF | TGTGCCAGTAGTATTAGTCTAGCGGGAGCGGTGGAGCAGTTCTTC | TRBD2 | TRBJ2-1 | TRBV19 | -
CASIRGWEAPPLHF | TGTGCCAGCATAAGGGGATGGGAGGCCCCACCCCTCCACTTT | - | TRBJ1-6 | TRBV6-1 | -
CASSLSTGSVVDTQYF | TGTGCCAGCAGTTTATCTACAGGGTCGGTAGTGGATACGCAGTATTTT | - | TRBJ2-3 | TRBV27 | -
CASSTTSGGKAGELFF | TGTGCCAGCAGTACGACTAGCGGGGGAAAGGCCGGGGAGCTGTTTTTT | TRBD2 | TRBJ2-2 | TRBV11-3 | -
CASSPSGQGSGANVLTF | TGCGCCAGCAGCCCCTCCGGACAGGGCTCTGGGGCCAACGTCCTGACTTTC | TRBD1 | TRBJ2-6 | TRBV4-1 | -
CASSTLAGGTGELFF | TGTGCCAGCAGTACCCTAGCGGGGGGAACCGGGGAGCTGTTTTTT | TRBD2 | TRBJ2-2 | TRBV6-5 | -
CASSLGGLTDTQYF | TGTGCCAGCAGTTTGGGGGGGCTAACAGATACGCAGTATTTT | - | TRBJ2-3 | TRBV27 | -
CASSPSGGQGSLEQYF | TGTGCCAGCAGCCCAAGCGGAGGACAGGGCTCTCTCGAGCAGTACTTC | TRBD1 | TRBJ2-7 | TRBV7-2 | -
CASSEGQREVDTQYF | TGTGCCAGCAGCGAGGGACAGAGGGAAGTAGATACGCAGTATTTT | TRBD1 | TRBJ2-3 | TRBV9 | -
CASSGSGTYEQYF | TGCGCCAGCAGTGGGAGCGGAACCTACGAGCAGTACTTC | - | TRBJ2-7 | TRBV10-1 | -
CASSQGQTAYEQYF | TGCGCCAGCAGCCAAGGACAAACAGCCTACGAGCAGTACTTC | - | TRBJ2-7 | TRBV4-1 | -
CASSLSGQGSGYTF | TGTGCCAGCAGTTTATCAGGACAAGGGTCTGGCTACACCTTC | - | TRBJ1-2 | TRBV28 | -
CATSRLGFYGYTF | TGTGCCACCAGCAGGCTAGGCTTCTATGGCTACACCTTC | - | TRBJ1-2 | TRBV15 | -
CASSARYTEAFF | TGTGCCAGTAGTGCCAGGTACACTGAAGCTTTCTTT | - | TRBJ1-1 | TRBV19 | -
CASSPIVGGRSSEAFF | TGTGCCAGCAGCCCGATAGTGGGGGGGCGCAGCTCTGAAGCTTTCTTT | - | TRBJ1-1 | TRBV9 | -
CASSYTGGTLQETQYF | TGTGCCAGCAGCTACACAGGGGGCACTTTGCAAGAGACCCAGTACTTC | TRBD1 | TRBJ2-5 | TRBV5-5 | -
CASSPVGANTGELFF | TGTGCCAGCAGCCCGGTAGGGGCGAACACCGGGGAGCTGTTTTTT | - | TRBJ2-2 | TRBV21-1 | once
CASSLGLAGNEQFF | TGCGCCAGCAGCTTAGGACTAGCGGGGAATGAGCAGTTCTTC | TRBD2 | TRBJ2-1 | TRBV5-1 | -
CATASGRTGELFF | TGTGCCACCGCCTCTGGGAGGACCGGGGAGCTGTTTTTT | - | TRBJ2-2 | TRBV6-1 | -
CASRRGTLLQETQYF | TGTGCCAGCAGGCGGGGGACCCTTCTCCAAGAGACCCAGTACTTC | TRBD2 | TRBJ2-5 | TRBV6-1 | -
CAALVRGEQFF | TGTGCCGCCCTGGTTCGCGGTGAGCAGTTCTTC | - | TRBJ2-1 | TRBV2 | -
CASSSGQYLDNEQFF | TGTGCCAGCAGCTCGGGACAGTACCTGGACAATGAGCAGTTCTTC | TRBD1 | TRBJ2-1 | TRBV5-4 | -
CAWSATGEGYTF | TGTGCCTGGAGTGCTACCGGGGAAGGCTACACCTTC | - | TRBJ1-2 | TRBV30 | -